This T cell receptor (beta chain) was recovered during a study of T cell repertoires in ileal Crohn's disease. Trimming took 5 bases from V and 3 from J, leaving 9 bases between them. The CDR3 extends over 13 amino acids. Germline CDR1 MDHEN, CDR2 SYDVKM. The method was immunoSEQ multiplex PCR; TCRdb's version includes in-frame clones alone and lacks a portion of them. The sample has around 880 clones, about 88% seen once; the top ten hold roughly 15%. This clonotype was obtained from an adult with Crohn's disease. V usage is TRBV28 and J usage is TRBJ2-3; perhaps TRBD1 as D (5 bases). Sequencing input: ileal tissue. The CDR3 DNA follows: TGTGCCAGCAGTCCGACAGATACAGATACGCAGTATTTT. This codes for CASSPTDTDTQYF.